This T cell receptor beta chain was recorded in a study of CD8+CD57+ T cells in acquired aplastic anemia. CDR1 and CDR2 from the germline V gene are SGHRS and YFSETQ. CDR3 length equals 15 residues. The V gene end was trimmed by 4 bases and the J gene end by 0 bases; junction bases not matched to a gene: 5. This clonotype was detected many times. The template for TCR beta VDJ and CDR3 sequence profiling was genomic DNA. TCRdb fed the reads into MiXCR, producing one record per CDR3 protein. The sample contains 150,000 to 200,000 distinct CDR3 sequences, under 55% of which appear only once. The source of this sequence is a human donor in good health. Sequenced sample: sorted CD4+, CD8+, or CD8+CD57+ T cells (not recorded which) from PBMCs. The rearrangement joins TRBV5-1 to TRBJ2-5, with 8 bases identical to TRBD1. The CDR3 DNA follows: TGCGCCAGCAGCCTGGGACAGGCATACCAAGAGACCCAGTACTTC. This encodes CASSLGQAYQETQYF.